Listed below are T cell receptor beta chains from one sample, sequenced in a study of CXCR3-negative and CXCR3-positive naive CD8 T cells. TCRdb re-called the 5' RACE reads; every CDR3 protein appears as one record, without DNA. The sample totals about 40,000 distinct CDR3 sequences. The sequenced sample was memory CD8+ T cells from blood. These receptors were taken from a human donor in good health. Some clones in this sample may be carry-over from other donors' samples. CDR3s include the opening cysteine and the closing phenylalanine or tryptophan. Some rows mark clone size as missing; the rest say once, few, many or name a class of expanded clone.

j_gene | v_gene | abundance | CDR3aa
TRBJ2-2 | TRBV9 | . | CASSPLSGDGELFF
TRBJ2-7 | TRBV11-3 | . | CASSPGSGSGEQYF
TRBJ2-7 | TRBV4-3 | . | CASSQESSYEQYF
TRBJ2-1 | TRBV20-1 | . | CSARVRGGRNEQFF
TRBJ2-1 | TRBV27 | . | CASSFFPGGSYNEQFF
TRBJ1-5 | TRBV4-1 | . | CASSHEGQGATDQPQHF
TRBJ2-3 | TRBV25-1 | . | CASSEWTSGDTDTQYF
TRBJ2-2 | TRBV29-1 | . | CSVDWRGNTGELFF
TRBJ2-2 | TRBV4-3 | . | CASSLKDVAIASGELFF
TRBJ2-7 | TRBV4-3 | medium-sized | CASSQDRGRTYEQYF
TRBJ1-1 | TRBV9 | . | CASSVVLDRKEAFF
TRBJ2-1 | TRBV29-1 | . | CSVEDVRGSSYNEQFF
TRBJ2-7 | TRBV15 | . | CATTGQGYEQYF
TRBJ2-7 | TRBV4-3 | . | CASSQDEGRGYEQYF
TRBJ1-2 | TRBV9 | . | CASSDGQGNDGYTF
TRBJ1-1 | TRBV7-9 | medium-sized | CASRAENTEAFF